This T cell receptor beta chain was captured by sequencing in a study of Ad26.COV2.S vaccination and SARS-CoV-2 variants. Study overall: Donor had been placed in the Ad26.COV2.S arm of the COV1001 trial.

Treatment reported: 19 received Ad26.COV2.S at low or high dose, single or two shots; five or six received placebo; per-sample allocation not given. Day 63 after the first vaccine or placebo injection was the time point for sampling. Sequenced by immunoSEQ multiplex PCR; TCRdb stores in-frame clones only, minus some. The sample shows around 300,000 clones, roughly 90% of them seen only once. Material: peripheral blood, obtained in a trial of Ad26.COV2.S vaccine versus placebo. This TCR derives from a person between 18 and 65 years old who received the Ad26.COV2.S COVID-19 vaccine or a placebo.

The chain's CDR3 is CASSYDPRTGQYF. The CDR3 coding sequence is TGTGCCAGCAGTTACGATCCCCGGACTGGGCAGTACTTC. The chain combines TRBV6-2 or TRBV6-3 with TRBJ2-7, with D possibly matching TRBD2 (5 bases). The CDR3 covers 13 residues. V lost 2 bases to trimming and J lost 9 bases, with 14 bases between them. In germline, CDR1 is MNHEY, CDR2 SVGEGT.